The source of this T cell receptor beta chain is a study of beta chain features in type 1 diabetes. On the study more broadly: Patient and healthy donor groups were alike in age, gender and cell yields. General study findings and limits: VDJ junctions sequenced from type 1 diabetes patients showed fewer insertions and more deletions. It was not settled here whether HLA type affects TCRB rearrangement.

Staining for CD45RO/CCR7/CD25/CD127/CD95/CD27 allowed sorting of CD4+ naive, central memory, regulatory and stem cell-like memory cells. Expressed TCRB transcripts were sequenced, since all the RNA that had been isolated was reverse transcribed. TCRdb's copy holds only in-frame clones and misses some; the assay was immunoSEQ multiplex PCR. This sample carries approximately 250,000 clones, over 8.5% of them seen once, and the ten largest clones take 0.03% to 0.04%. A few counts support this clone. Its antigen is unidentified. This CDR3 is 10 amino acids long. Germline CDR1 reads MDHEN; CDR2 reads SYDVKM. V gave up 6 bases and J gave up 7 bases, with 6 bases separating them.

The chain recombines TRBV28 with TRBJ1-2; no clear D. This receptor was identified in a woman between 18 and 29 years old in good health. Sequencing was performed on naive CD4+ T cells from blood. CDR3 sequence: CASSGVGYTF. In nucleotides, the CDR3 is TGTGCCAGCAGCGGGGTTGGCTACACCTTC.